This T cell receptor (beta chain) originates from a study of beta chain features in type 1 diabetes. Looked up from germline, CDR1 is MNHEY and CDR2 is SVGAGI. The CDR3 extends over 15 amino acids. J was trimmed by 4 bases and V by 5 bases; bases with no gene match: 5. This clone has only a few counts. The purity of all sorted populations exceeded 95%. Sequencing targeted expressed TCRB transcripts, as all isolated RNA had been reverse transcribed. The assay was immunoSEQ multiplex PCR, and TCRdb's table has in-frame clones only and misses some. The top ten clones hold approximately 0.045% of a sample with some 410,000 clones, about an eighth of them seen once.

This receptor was taken from a woman aged 18 to 35 in good health. Sequenced input: naive CD4+ T cells from blood. The rearrangement links TRBV6-5 to TRBJ2-2, with TRBD1 matching 9 bases. The CDR3 here is CASSGTGQGTGELFF. The CDR3 bases are TGTGCCAGCAGTGGGACAGGGCAAGGCACCGGGGAGCTGTTTTTT.